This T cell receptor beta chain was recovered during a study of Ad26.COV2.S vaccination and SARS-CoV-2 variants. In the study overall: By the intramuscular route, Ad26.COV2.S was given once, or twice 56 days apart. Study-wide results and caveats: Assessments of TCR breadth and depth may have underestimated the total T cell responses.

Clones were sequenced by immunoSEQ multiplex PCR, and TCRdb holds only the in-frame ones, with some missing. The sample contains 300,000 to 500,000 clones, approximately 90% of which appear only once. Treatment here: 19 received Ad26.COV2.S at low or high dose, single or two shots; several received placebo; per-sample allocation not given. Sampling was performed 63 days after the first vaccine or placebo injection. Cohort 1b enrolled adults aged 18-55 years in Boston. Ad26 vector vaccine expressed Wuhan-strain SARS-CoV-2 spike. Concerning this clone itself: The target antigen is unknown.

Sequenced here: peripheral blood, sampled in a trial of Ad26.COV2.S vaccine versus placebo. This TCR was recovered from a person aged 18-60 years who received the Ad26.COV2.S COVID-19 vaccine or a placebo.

The CDR3 DNA sequence: TGTGCCAGCAGTCCAGGGACTTATGGCTATGGCTACACCTTC. It codes for CASSPGTYGYGYTF. The chain links TRBV6-5 to TRBJ1-2, with D maybe TRBD1 (5 bases). Germline V gene lookup returns CDR1 MNHEY and CDR2 SVGAGI. Trimming shortened V by 5 bases and J by 4 bases, and 14 bases separated the two germline ends. This CDR3 contains 14 residues.